The source of this TCR delta chain is a study of gamma-delta T cells after stem cell transplantation. CDR3 length: 18 amino acids. Germline values: CDR1 GEAIGNYY, CDR2 EKD. The trim removed 0 bases at V and 5 bases at J, leaving 12 bases unmatched. TCRdb made new clone calls on the RT-PCR reads using CATT. The sample holds about 3,000 delta-chain clones, about 2.6% seen once. The sequenced material came from gamma-delta T cells. The chain joins TRDV2 to TRDJ1; the match to TRDD3 covers 12 bases. The clonotype comes from a human donor. It is not recorded whose cells these are; they may come from a transplant donor. The CDR3 DNA sequence: TGTGCCTGTGACACCGTGGGCGTACTGGGGGATACAAGAGATAAACTCATCTTT. Protein product: CACDTVGVLGDTRDKLIF.